This T cell receptor (beta chain) was identified during a study of T cell responses to AZD1222 COVID-19 vaccine. Study-wide results and limits: Dominant CD4 TCR responses targeted spike regions 160-218 and 743-854.

Generated by immunoSEQ multiplex PCR, the TCRdb table keeps only in-frame clones and is missing some. This table has 150,000 to 200,000 clones, around 88% appearing once. Remarks on this clone: Its antigen remains unknown.

The sequence was collected from an adult who received the AZD1222 COVID-19 vaccine. Sequenced material: peripheral blood, taken 28 days after the second AZD1222 dose.

The DNA of the CDR3 is TGTGCCAGCAGCAAGGGCCCCCTGGGGGGCTACACCTTC. Protein sequence: CASSKGPLGGYTF. The V call is TRBV7-6, the J call TRBJ1-2, with D unclear. This CDR3 spans 13 amino acids. V was pared by 5 bases and J by 8 bases, with 15 bases between. Germline V gives CDR1 SGHVS, CDR2 FNYEAQ.